The clone carrying this T cell receptor (beta chain) appeared once. The CDR3 is made up of 12 amino acids. Per the germline V gene, CDR1 is SNHLY and CDR2 is FYNNEI. Between the trimmed V and J ends, which lost 7 bases and 6 bases, there was a span of 13 bases. These data come from a study of technical replicates of blood from a handful of donors. Measured with immunoSEQ multiplex PCR; TCRdb has only the in-frame clones, and not every one. The sample lists roughly 92,000 clones, roughly 96% occurring once. The sequencing sample was made of T cells isolated from PBMCs. This rearrangement joins TRBV2 to TRBJ2-7; D not certain. The sequence derives from a human donor in good health. CDR3 nucleotides: TGTGCCAGCACCTCTTCCCGGGTCGAGCAGTACTTC. This gives the protein CASTSSRVEQYF.